This T cell receptor (beta chain) appears in the sequencing data of a study of blood T cell repertoires in COVID-19. At the level of the study: Acute and convalescent COVID-19 specimens originated in the United States, Italy and Spain. T cells, B-cell-depleted T cells, or PBMCs provided the cDNA or gDNA that served as material.

In the original analysis: Estimation of nucleated cell counts relied on the amplification of reference gene primers. The data were produced by immunoSEQ multiplex PCR, yet TCRdb's version contains in-frame clones alone and is incomplete. That table gives V, J and clone size, and the DNA gave D and trimming. The sample records around 300,000 clones, around 85% being singletons. Source material: PBMCs or T cells enriched from blood (not recorded which). The receptor was isolated from a woman aged 45-60 years who had recovered from COVID-19.

The CDR3 reads CATSVGGGGQETQYF. DNA of the CDR3: TGTGCCACCAGTGTGGGTGGGGGGGGACAAGAGACCCAGTACTTC. The chain employs TRBV24-1 and TRBJ2-5; 7 bases are a match to TRBD2. This CDR3 has 15 amino acids. The ends lost 5 bases at V and 2 bases at J; junction bases unmatched: 7. Germline V gene lookup returns CDR1 KGHDR and CDR2 SFDVKD.